This passage covers 8 T cell receptor beta chains from one sample sequenced in a study of shared clonotypes between healthy human individuals. Measured with immunoSEQ multiplex PCR; TCRdb has only the in-frame clones, and not every one. The table has over a million clones, more than 60% seen once. Sequenced: memory CD4+ T cells sorted from blood. The subset: CD45RA-negative fraction. The receptors originated from a man aged 18 to 30 in good health.

J is TRBJ1-5 and V is TRBV2, with 9 bases fitting TRBD1. Germline CDR1 is SNHLY and CDR2 is FYNNEI. V dropped 2 bases and J dropped 9; count of bases not matched to a gene: 8. The CDR3 runs to 15 residues. The CDR3 is CASSERGTGNLPQHF. The CDR3 coding sequence is TGTGCCAGCAGTGAACGTGGGACAGGGAATTTGCCCCAGCATTTT.

The V and J genes are TRBV2 and TRBJ1-5, with TRBD1 as a possible D gene (5 bases). V shed 3 bases and J shed 2 bases, with 11 bases lying between them. Germline V gives CDR1 SNHLY, CDR2 FYNNEI. The CDR3 is 15 residues long. The CDR3 here is CASSEWGERNQPQHF. CDR3 DNA sequence: TGTGCCAGCAGTGAGTGGGGGGAGCGCAATCAGCCCCAGCATTTT. Full variable domain (remainder filled in from reference TRBV2 and TRBJ1-5): EPEVTQTPSHQVTQMGQEVILRCVPISNHLYFYWYRQILGQKVEFLVSFYNNEISEKSEIFDDQFSVERPDGSNFTLKIRSTKLEDSAMYFCASSEWGERNQPQHFGDGTRLSIL.

On this clone itself: Other DNA sequences of this sample code for an identical CDR3. The chain recombines TRBV6-5 with TRBJ2-7, with a weak D call TRBD1 (5 bases). Germline loops: CDR1 MNHEY, CDR2 SVGAGI. V was trimmed by 2 bases and J by 2 bases, leaving 7 bases between them. The CDR3 extends over 13 amino acids. The CDR3 spells CASSYTGTYEQYF. In DNA, the CDR3 is TGTGCCAGCAGTTACACAGGAACCTACGAGCAGTACTTC.

This chain joins TRBV6-5 and TRBJ2-7; D unclear. With 5 bases removed from V and 2 bases from J, the gap between germline ends came to 13 bases. CDR3 length: 14 residues. Looked up from germline, CDR1 is MNHEY and CDR2 is SVGAGI. CDR3 amino acids: CASSSLKGTYEQYF. The CDR3 DNA sequence: TGTGCCAGCAGTAGTTTGAAGGGAACCTACGAGCAGTACTTC.

This chain uses TRBV29-1 with TRBJ1-1; TRBD1 might be the D (5 bases). CDR3 length equals 14 residues. V dropped 7 bases and J dropped 0 bases, with 15 bases sitting between them. The germline gives CDR1 SQVTM, CDR2 ANQGSEA. The CDR3 nucleotides read TGCAGCGCCCCCGCGCAGGGCCTGAACACTGAAGCTTTCTTT. It specifies CSAPAQGLNTEAFF.

The chain carries TRBV5-4 and TRBJ2-3; D remains ambiguous. Germline V gene lookup returns CDR1 SGHNT and CDR2 YYREEE (reference sequence). The CDR3 sequence is 14 residues long. V was clipped by 0 bases and J by 2 bases, with 7 bases between them. In DNA form, the CDR3 reads TGTGCCAGCAGCTTGGGCTACCTCACAGATACGCAGTATTTT. Its translation: CASSLGYLTDTQYF.

CDR3 DNA sequence: TGTGCCAGCAGCCCAAGGACAGGGCAGCAAGAGACCCAGTACTTC. Protein: CASSPRTGQQETQYF. This chain joins TRBV7-2 and TRBJ2-5; the match to TRBD1 covers 8 bases. The V gene's germline CDR1 is SGHTA and CDR2 FQGNSA. V was pared by 5 bases and J by 2 bases, with 7 bases of the junction left unmatched. This CDR3 comprises 15 residues.

The V gene is TRBV19, the J gene TRBJ1-2; 8 bases are a match to TRBD1. CDR3 length: 16 amino acids. V gave up 9 bases and J gave up 8 bases; unmatched junction bases: 20. CDR1 and CDR2 from the germline V gene are LNHDA and SQIVND (reference sequence). The CDR3 spells CASRPPIDRGNGGYTF. DNA of the CDR3: TGTGCCAGCAGACCGCCGATCGACAGGGGAAATGGGGGCTACACCTTC.